This T cell receptor beta chain came from a study of neurological immune-mediated disorders. This clonotype appeared many times. TCRdb reanalysed the 5' RACE reads using MiXCR and keeps one entry per CDR3 protein. The table includes roughly 120,000 distinct CDR3 sequences, roughly 3.2% detected once. The CDR3 is made up of 14 amino acids. Between the trimmed V and J ends, which lost 4 bases and 11 bases, there was a span of 18 bases. Germline V CDR1 and CDR2: MGHRA, YSYEKL. The sequencing input was PBMCs. The TCR comes from a woman aged 25 to 45 with multiple sclerosis. V is TRBV4-1 and J is TRBJ1-5; unclear D gene. For the CDR3, the DNA is TGCGCCAGCAGCCGTGCGCTGGCTCAATCAGCCCAGCATTTT. Encoded protein: CASSRALAQSAQHF.